This T cell receptor (beta chain) was captured in a study of T-cell reconstitution after alpha-beta-depleted transplantation in children. Using unique molecular identifiers, the investigators prepared the TCRbeta library. Each CDR3 protein is one row after TCRdb ran MiXCR on the PCR reads. The sample includes a few hundred thousand distinct CDR3 sequences, about 9.6% seen only once; the top ten take 5% to 5.5%. This clonotype was seen repeatedly, ten times or more. The V and J ends lost 2 bases and 2 bases respectively, with 13 bases between them. Germline V gene lookup returns CDR1 SGHRS and CDR2 YFSETQ. This CDR3 spans 15 amino acids.

This receptor was identified in a human donor who donated a stem cell graft to a child with SCID. This specimen was PBMCs from the stem cell graft donor, taken from the stem cell graft. The genes are TRBV5-1 and TRBJ1-1; D perhaps matches TRBD1 (5 bases). CDR3 sequence reads: CASSFNPQGNTEAFF. The DNA of the CDR3 is TGCGCCAGCAGCTTTAACCCCCAGGGCAACACTGAAGCTTTCTTT.